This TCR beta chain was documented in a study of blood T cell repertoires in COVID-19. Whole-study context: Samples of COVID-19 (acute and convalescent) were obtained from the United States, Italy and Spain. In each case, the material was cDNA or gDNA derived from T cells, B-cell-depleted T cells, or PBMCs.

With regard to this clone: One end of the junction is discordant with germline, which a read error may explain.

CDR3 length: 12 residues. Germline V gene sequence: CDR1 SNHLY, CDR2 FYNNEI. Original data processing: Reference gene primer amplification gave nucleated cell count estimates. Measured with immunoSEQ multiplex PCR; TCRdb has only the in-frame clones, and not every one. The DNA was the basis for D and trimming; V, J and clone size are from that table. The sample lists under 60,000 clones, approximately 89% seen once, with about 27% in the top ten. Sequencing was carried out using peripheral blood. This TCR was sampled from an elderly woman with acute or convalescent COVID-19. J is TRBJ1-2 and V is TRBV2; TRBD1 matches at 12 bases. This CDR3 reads CASTLGTGGRAF. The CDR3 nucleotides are TGTGCCAGCACGTTGGGGACAGGGGGCAGAGCCTTC.